One sample yielded the 26 T cell receptor beta chains listed below, sequenced in a study of beta chain features in type 1 diabetes. Study-level findings and limits: People with Type 1 diabetes carried modestly yet significantly shorter TCRB CDR3s in all four CD4+ subsets.

Sequencing targeted expressed TCRB transcripts, as all isolated RNA had been reverse transcribed. The method was immunoSEQ multiplex PCR; TCRdb's version includes in-frame clones alone and lacks a portion of them. Of 250,000 to 300,000 clones detected, more than 13% appear once; the ten largest clones hold 0.015% to 0.02%. No antigen has been identified for these receptors. The sample taken for sequencing was naive CD4+ T cells from blood. All receptors derive from a man between 25 and 39 years old with type 1 diabetes.

The chain couples TRBV7-3 to TRBJ2-1, with a tentative D call TRBD1 (5 bases). This CDR3 spans 13 amino acids. CDR1 SGHTA and CDR2 FQGTGA come from the germline V gene. Trimming stripped 7 bases from V and 12 bases from J, with 19 bases between. The CDR3 here is CASTMGHKSGQFF. CDR3 coding DNA: TGTGCCAGCACCATGGGGCACAAAAGTGGGCAGTTCTTC. The variable domain in full, completed from reference TRBV7-3 and TRBJ2-1, reads GAGVSQTPSNKVTEKGKYVELRCDPISGHTALYWYRQSLGQGPEFLIYFQGTGAADDSGLPNDRFFAVRPEGSVSTLKIQRTERGDSAVYLCASTMGHKSGQFFGPGTRLTVL.

The V call is TRBV11-1, the J call TRBJ2-3, with a possible D match to TRBD2 (7 bases). The length of the CDR3 is 16 residues. Germline-derived CDR1 and CDR2 are SGHAT and FQDESV (reference sequence). V was pared by 5 bases and J by 1 base, with 16 bases between. The CDR3 loop reads CASSLRSGGRTDTQYF. CDR3 coding DNA: TGTGCCAGCAGCCTTCGATCCGGGGGGCGCACAGATACGCAGTATTTT.

This clone occurred a few times. The rearrangement uses TRBV28 and TRBJ1-5; TRBD1 might be the D (6 bases). The V gene's germline CDR1 is MDHEN and CDR2 SYDVKM. The CDR3 consists of 13 residues. Trimming stripped 6 bases from V and 6 bases from J, with 12 bases between. CDR3 sequence reads: CASRDSLAQPQHF. The CDR3 region has the DNA TGTGCCAGCAGGGACAGTCTAGCTCAGCCCCAGCATTTT.

The chain uses TRBV18 and TRBJ2-7; 8 bases are a match to TRBD2. The CDR3 has 14 amino acids. V shed 6 bases, J shed 0 bases, and the junction held 4 bases outside the gene matches. Germline CDR1 and CDR2: KGHSH and LQKENI. CDR3 in DNA: TGTGCCAGCTCTCTTAGCGGGACCTCCTACGAGCAGTACTTC. Amino acids: CASSLSGTSYEQYF.

This clone was picked up a small number of times. The J gene is TRBJ2-3, the V gene TRBV2, with D tentatively TRBD1 (5 bases). This CDR3 comprises 16 residues. Trimming shortened V by 5 bases and J by 4 bases, and 19 bases separated the two germline ends. The germline V gene has CDR1 SNHLY and CDR2 FYNNEI. CDR3 amino acids: CASSQLITGGPDTQYF. In DNA, the CDR3 is TGTGCCAGCAGTCAACTAATCACAGGCGGCCCAGATACGCAGTATTTT.

This clone was detected a few times. J is TRBJ2-1 and V is TRBV19; 11 bases map to TRBD2. The germline CDR1 and CDR2 sequences are LNHDA and SQIVND (reference sequence). CDR3 length: 19 amino acids. Losses at the gene ends were 5 bases for V and 0 bases for J; bases not matched to a gene: 12. CDR3 nucleotide sequence: TGTGCCAGTAGTTTGACTAGCGGGACTATCCTGAGCTCCTACAATGAGCAGTTCTTC. It encodes CASSLTSGTILSSYNEQFF.

In nucleotides, the CDR3 is TGTGCCAGCAGCTTAGGGACTAGCATCAATGAGCAGTTCTTC. This gives the protein CASSLGTSINEQFF. The V gene is TRBV7-2, the J gene TRBJ2-1; TRBD2 agrees at 8 bases. Trimming took 1 base from V and 6 from J; bases not matched to a gene: 2. There are 14 residues in the CDR3. Germline loops: CDR1 SGHTA, CDR2 FQGNSA. Looking up the rest from reference TRBV7-2 and TRBJ2-1 gives the full variable domain: GAGVSQSPSNKVTEKGKDVELRCDPISGHTALYWYRQSLGQGLEFLIYFQGNSAPDKSGLPSDRFSAERTGGSVSTLTIQRTQQEDSAVYLCASSLGTSINEQFFGPGTRLTVL.

This clone was seen only a few times. The rearrangement uses TRBV7-2 and TRBJ2-3; TRBD2 matches 7 bases. Trimming removed 5 bases from V and 0 bases from J; junction bases left unmatched: 8. Germline assignment: CDR1 SGHTA and CDR2 FQGNSA. The CDR3 has 16 amino acids. The CDR3 loop reads CASSRQTSASTDTQYF. In DNA, the CDR3 is TGTGCCAGCAGCCGACAAACTAGCGCCAGCACAGATACGCAGTATTTT.

The chain links TRBV7-9 to TRBJ2-7; D not resolved. The germline gives CDR1 SEHNR, CDR2 FQNEAQ (reference sequence). The V gene lost 5 bases and the J gene lost 0 bases, with 8 bases spanning the gap. The CDR3 totals 13 residues. The CDR3 region has the DNA TGTGCCAGCAGCCTACCTAGCTCCTACGAGCAGTACTTC. Amino acid sequence: CASSLPSSYEQYF.

The gene calls are TRBV28 and TRBJ2-7; perhaps TRBD1 as D (6 bases). The V end lost 1 base, the J end lost 2 bases, and 12 bases lay between the germline ends. Germline V gene data show CDR1 as MDHEN and CDR2 as SYDVKM. This CDR3 contains 15 residues. In nucleotides, the CDR3 is TGTGCCAGCAGTTTATCTGGGACACCAGCCTACGAGCAGTACTTC. Its translation is CASSLSGTPAYEQYF. Supplemented by reference TRBV28 and TRBJ2-7, the full variable domain reads DVKVTQSSRYLVKRTGEKVFLECVQDMDHENMFWYRQDPGLGLRLIYFSYDVKMKEKGDIPEGYSVSREKKERFSLILESASTNQTSMYLCASSLSGTPAYEQYFGPGTRLTVT.

The chain recombines TRBV27 with TRBJ2-7; 8 bases are a match to TRBD1. Germline CDR1 and CDR2: MNHEY and SMNVEV (reference sequence). The CDR3 is 14 residues long. Losses at the gene ends were 3 bases for V and 7 bases for J; bases not matched to a gene: 8. The CDR3 region has the DNA TGTGCCAGCAGTTTCAGGGGGCCCCCTGATGAGCAGTACTTC. Residues: CASSFRGPPDEQYF.

J is TRBJ2-7 and V is TRBV14; TRBD2 matches at 7 bases. The CDR3 has 13 amino acids. Losses at the gene ends were 4 bases for V and 2 bases for J; bases not matched to a gene: 2. Germline V CDR1 and CDR2: SGHDN, FVKESK. The CDR3: CASSLGLAYEQYF. The DNA of the CDR3 is TGTGCCAGCAGCCTAGGACTAGCCTACGAGCAGTACTTC.

The rearrangement links TRBV2 to TRBJ1-5; possibly TRBD1 for D (6 bases). CDR1 SNHLY and CDR2 FYNNEI come from the germline V gene. The V gene lost 2 bases and the J gene lost 7 bases, with 12 bases spanning the gap. The CDR3 consists of 14 residues. The CDR3 bases are TGTGCCAGCAGTGAACAGGGGACGATCCAGCCCCAGCATTTT. Encoded protein: CASSEQGTIQPQHF.

This clone came up a few times. This chain's CDR3 is CASSPLGNTIYF. Here the CDR3 DNA reads TGTGCCAGCTCACCCCTAGGAAACACCATATATTTT. The chain employs TRBV18 and TRBJ1-3; D ambiguous. CDR3 length: 12 residues. Germline loops: CDR1 KGHSH, CDR2 LQKENI. V was clipped by 3 bases and J by 4 bases, with 4 bases between them.

This clone has only a few counts. The chain joins TRBV19 to TRBJ2-3; perhaps TRBD1 as D (5 bases). Per the germline V gene, CDR1 is LNHDA and CDR2 is SQIVND (reference sequence). The V and J ends lost 10 bases and 6 bases respectively, with 17 bases between them. This CDR3 is 13 amino acids long. The CDR3 here is CATTSPSGDTQYF. For the CDR3, the DNA is TGTGCCACGACCTCCCCTTCAGGGGATACGCAGTATTTT.

This chain links TRBV19 with TRBJ1-1, with 9 bases matching TRBD1. The length of the CDR3 is 12 residues. Germline V gives CDR1 LNHDA, CDR2 SQIVND (reference sequence). J gave up 7 bases and V 5 bases, and 2 bases lay outside the gene matches. The CDR3 sequence: CASSGQGIEAFF. The CDR3 DNA follows: TGTGCCAGTAGTGGACAGGGGATTGAAGCTTTCTTT.

This clone occurred a few times. The chain couples TRBV15 to TRBJ2-3, with D unresolved. Looked up from germline, CDR1 is LNHNV and CDR2 is YYDKDF (reference sequence). The CDR3 sequence is 14 residues long. V was cut by 0 bases and J by 1 base, with 5 bases left in between. The CDR3 coding sequence is TGTGCCACCAGCAGAGAGGGCCGCACAGATACGCAGTATTTT. Translated, it gives CATSREGRTDTQYF.

This clone was counted only a few times. This chain connects TRBV14 to TRBJ2-1; 8 bases agree with TRBD2. V gave up 7 bases and J gave up 4 bases; unmatched junction bases: 9. The germline gives CDR1 SGHDN, CDR2 FVKESK. The CDR3 length is 15 residues. CDR3 in DNA: TGTGCCAGCACCGCTACTAGCGGTCGATACAATGAGCAGTTCTTC. Translating gives CASTATSGRYNEQFF.

The J gene is TRBJ1-1, the V gene TRBV15, with D uncertain. V shed 5 bases and J shed 8 bases, with 12 bases lying between them. The CDR3 has 12 residues. Germline CDR1 and CDR2: LNHNV and YYDKDF (reference sequence). The CDR3 DNA is TGTGCCACCAGCGGTACCGGGAAGGAAGCTTTCTTT. As protein: CATSGTGKEAFF.

This clone was seen a few times. The rearrangement uses TRBV7-6 and TRBJ2-7, with D perhaps TRBD2 (5 bases). V shed 1 base and J shed 0 bases, with 10 bases lying between them. Germline V CDR1 and CDR2: SGHVS, FNYEAQ. The CDR3 spans 15 residues. CDR3 amino acids: CASSLEGGRSYEQYF. The CDR3, as DNA: TGTGCCAGCAGCTTAGAGGGCGGGCGCTCCTACGAGCAGTACTTC.

This clone was detected only a few times. This rearrangement joins TRBV9 to TRBJ2-1; 11 bases line up with TRBD1. The CDR3 is made up of 16 amino acids. Germline V gene lookup returns CDR1 SGDLS and CDR2 YYNGEE. Trimming cost V 0 bases and J 4 bases; bases outside gene matches: 3. CDR3 amino acids: CASSVVGTGGYNEQFF. Here the CDR3 DNA reads TGTGCCAGCAGCGTAGTAGGGACAGGGGGTTACAATGAGCAGTTCTTC.

The table lists this clone with a few counts. This chain uses TRBV19 with TRBJ2-2; D is undetermined. Germline CDR1 and CDR2: LNHDA and SQIVND (reference sequence). The V gene lost 4 bases and the J gene lost 5 bases, with 14 bases spanning the gap. There are 15 residues in the CDR3. The CDR3 DNA reads as TGTGCCAGTAGTAATGAGCGACGGAGAACCGGGGAGCTGTTTTTT. The encoded protein is CASSNERRRTGELFF.

V and J are TRBV7-2 and TRBJ2-5; D might be TRBD1 (5 bases). Germline-derived CDR1 and CDR2 are SGHTA and FQGNSA. This CDR3 has 13 amino acids. Trimming removed 3 bases from V and 3 bases from J, with 8 bases in between. In DNA form, the CDR3 reads TGTGCCAGCAGCTTTCAGGGTGAAGAGACCCAGTACTTC. Translation gives CASSFQGEETQYF. Combining the CDR3 with reference TRBV7-2 and TRBJ2-5 gives the whole variable domain GAGVSQSPSNKVTEKGKDVELRCDPISGHTALYWYRQSLGQGLEFLIYFQGNSAPDKSGLPSDRFSAERTGGSVSTLTIQRTQQEDSAVYLCASSFQGEETQYFGPGTRLLVL.

This chain connects TRBV18 to TRBJ1-2; 8 nucleotides agree with TRBD1. Germline V gene sequence: CDR1 KGHSH, CDR2 LQKENI. The CDR3 sequence is 14 residues long. The V gene end was trimmed by 0 bases and the J gene end by 8 bases; junction bases not matched to a gene: 5. The CDR3 loop is CASSPPQGADGYTF. The CDR3 DNA reads as TGTGCCAGCTCACCACCCCAGGGGGCGGACGGCTACACCTTC.

This clone was counted between two and nine times. The chain joins TRBV7-9 to TRBJ1-3; 8 bases are a match to TRBD1. The CDR3 totals 15 residues. The germline V gene encodes CDR1 SEHNR and CDR2 FQNEAQ (reference sequence). V trimming: 3 bases; J trimming: 4 bases; junction bases outside the gene matches: 5. The CDR3, as DNA: TGTGCCAGCAGCTTTCCAGGGGGCTTCGGAAACACCATATATTTT. Its protein is CASSFPGGFGNTIYF.

The rearrangement uses TRBV29-1 and TRBJ2-5, with TRBD1 matching over 7 bases. Germline values: CDR1 SQVTM, CDR2 ANQGSEA. CDR3 length: 13 amino acids. Trimming took 7 bases from V and 2 from J; bases not matched to a gene: 7. This chain's CDR3 is CSAGDRRQETQYF. CDR3 in DNA: TGCAGCGCCGGGGACAGAAGACAAGAGACCCAGTACTTC.